Listed below are T cell receptor beta chains from one sample, sequenced in a study of control samples from healthy donors and cancer patients. Sequencing used immunoSEQ multiplex PCR; TCRdb keeps in-frame clones, though not all of them. The sample lists some 110,000 clones; about 83% were seen once. Sequenced: blood. These receptors all stem from a woman aged 45-59 years in good health. Both conserved end residues are part of each CDR3. A D gene is named only where the DNA matches it firmly. Some rows mark clone size as missing; the rest say once, few, many or name a class of expanded clone.

J gene | D gene | clone size | V gene | CDR3 DNA | CDR3 protein
TRBJ2-3 | TRBD2 | NA | TRBV4-1 | TGCGCCAGCAGCCCCCTTTCCGGGGGGGAGGATACGCAGTATTTT | CASSPLSGGEDTQYF
TRBJ1-3 | NA | NA | TRBV5-5 | TGTGCCAGCAGCCGAGGTATCTTGGGTGGAAACACCATATATTTT | CASSRGILGGNTIYF
TRBJ1-2 | NA | NA | TRBV29-1 | TGCAGCGTTGAAGATCGGCAGGGCGACTATGGCTACACCTTC | CSVEDRQGDYGYTF
TRBJ2-3 | TRBD2 | NA | TRBV3-1/TRBV3-2 | TGTGCCAGCAGCCCCCGGGGGGGCCAATCAGATACGCAGTATTTT | CASSPRGGQSDTQYF
TRBJ2-5 | TRBD1 | NA | TRBV7-2 | TGTGCCAGCAGCTCAGGACAGGCTCAAGAGACCCAGTACTTC | CASSSGQAQETQYF
TRBJ1-1 | NA | once | TRBV19 | TGTGCCAGTAGTATTCAGGGGCGGGACACTGAAGCTTTCTTT | CASSIQGRDTEAFF
TRBJ2-1 | TRBD1 | few | TRBV4-1 | TGCGCCAGCAGCCAGGAACCAGGGGGCTCCTACAATGAGCAGTTCTTC | CASSQEPGGSYNEQFF
TRBJ2-7 | NA | NA | TRBV27 | TGTGCCAGCAGTTTAGCCTCTACTACCTACGAGCAGTACTTC | CASSLASTTYEQYF
TRBJ1-4 | NA | NA | TRBV5-1 | TGCGCCAGCAGCTACGACAGCGCAACTAATGAAAAACTGTTTTTT | CASSYDSATNEKLFF
TRBJ2-7 | NA | NA | TRBV5-4 | TGTGCCAGCAGCTTCCAGGGGGGCGGTGAGCAGTACTTC | CASSFQGGGEQYF
TRBJ1-1 | NA | NA | TRBV19 | TGTGCCAGTAGGGCCGGCAGGAACATGAACACTGAAGCTTTCTTT | CASRAGRNMNTEAFF
TRBJ2-1 | TRBD1 | NA | TRBV7-3 | TGTGCCAGCAGCGTAAGACAGGGAACGGGCTACAATGAGCAGTTCTTC | CASSVRQGTGYNEQFF
TRBJ2-2 | TRBD1 | once | TRBV29-1 | TGCAGCGTTGAACGACAGGGGGCGACCGGGGAGCTGTTTTTT | CSVERQGATGELFF
TRBJ2-7 | NA | NA | TRBV2 | TGTGCCAGCAGTGAAGGGAGGGGGGGGTACGAGCAGTACTTC | CASSEGRGGYEQYF
TRBJ1-2 | NA | NA | TRBV2 | TGTGCCAGCAGTGCAGGGACCAACTATGGCTACACCTTC | CASSAGTNYGYTF
TRBJ2-1 | NA | NA | TRBV3-1/TRBV3-2 | TGTGCCAGCAGCCGTTTGTCCTACAATGAGCAGTTCTTC | CASSRLSYNEQFF
TRBJ1-4 | TRBD1 | few | TRBV19 | TGTGCCAGTAGTATGAACAGGGGGCTCACTAATGAAAAACTGTTTTTT | CASSMNRGLTNEKLFF
TRBJ2-1 | NA | NA | TRBV9 | TGTGCCAGCAGCGTCGGGATCTACAATGAGCAGTTCTTC | CASSVGIYNEQFF
TRBJ2-7 | NA | few | TRBV5-8 | TGTGCCAGCAGCTTTCGGAACAGGGACGAGCAGTACTTC | CASSFRNRDEQYF
TRBJ1-4 | TRBD1 | NA | TRBV5-1 | TGCGCCAGCAGCCCTGGGACAGGGGGCGTTGAAAAACTGTTTTTT | CASSPGTGGVEKLFF
TRBJ1-1 | NA | NA | TRBV27 | TGTGCCAGCAGTTTAATGGGGACTCTGGAAGCTTTCTTT | CASSLMGTLEAFF
TRBJ2-7 | NA | NA | TRBV18 | TGTGCCAGCTCACCGCCAATAGACTCCTACGAGCAGTACTTC | CASSPPIDSYEQYF
TRBJ2-1 | NA | NA | TRBV25-1 | TGTGCCAGCACCGACCCGGGGTCTACCTACAATGAGCAGTTCTTC | CASTDPGSTYNEQFF
TRBJ1-2 | NA | NA | TRBV6-6 | TGTGCCAGCAGTTACTCGGACAGCATTGATGGCTACACCTTC | CASSYSDSIDGYTF
TRBJ2-5 | TRBD2 | NA | TRBV7-7 | TGTGCTAGCAGCTTAGCCCAAGGACTAGCGGGAACCCCATTCGAGACCCAGTACTTC | CASSLAQGLAGTPFETQYF
TRBJ1-1 | TRBD1 | once | TRBV11-3 | TGTGCCAGCAGCTCGGGACAGACTGAGAACACTGAAGCTTTCTTT | CASSSGQTENTEAFF
TRBJ2-2 | NA | NA | TRBV7-9 | TGTGCCAGCAGCTTGATCAGTACCGGGGAGCTGTTTTTT | CASSLISTGELFF
TRBJ1-1 | NA | NA | TRBV6-1 | TGTGCCAGCAGTGAAGCTCTGGGGGTGAGGACTGAAGCTTTCTTT | CASSEALGVRTEAFF
TRBJ2-7 | NA | NA | TRBV7-8 | TGTGCCAGCACCTCTCCCGGGCTCTCCTACGAGCAGTACTTC | CASTSPGLSYEQYF
TRBJ2-2 | TRBD1 | NA | TRBV19 | TGTGCCAGTAGTACCTCCGGGACAGCCGGGGAGCTGTTTTTT | CASSTSGTAGELFF
TRBJ1-2 | NA | NA | TRBV11-2 | TGTGCCAGCAGCTTAGCCGGGAACGGCTACACCTTC | CASSLAGNGYTF
TRBJ1-3 | NA | NA | TRBV3-1/TRBV3-2 | TGTGCCAGCAGCGCCCCGGGACGGAGCTCTGGAAACACCATATATTTT | CASSAPGRSSGNTIYF
TRBJ2-7 | NA | NA | TRBV14 | TGTGCCAGCAGCCAAGAGGTGGGGGGGCGCGCCTACGAGCAGTACTTC | CASSQEVGGRAYEQYF
TRBJ2-3 | NA | once | TRBV6-6 | TGTGCCAGCAGCCAAGGGACCGATGCGGATACGCAGTATTTT | CASSQGTDADTQYF
TRBJ2-7 | NA | NA | TRBV27 | TGTGCCAGCAGTCCCCGAGGAGGGGGCTACGAGCAGTACTTC | CASSPRGGGYEQYF
TRBJ2-1 | NA | few | TRBV20-1 | TGCAGTGCGATACTAGGTGAGCAGTTCTTC | CSAILGEQFF
TRBJ2-3 | TRBD2 | NA | TRBV7-2 | TGTGCCAGCAGCTTAGCGACTAGCGGGGGGCCATGGAGCACAGATACGCAGTATTTT | CASSLATSGGPWSTDTQYF
TRBJ2-2 | NA | NA | TRBV7-9 | TGTGCCAGCAGCTTAGCGGGATCTTACACCGGGGAGCTGTTTTTT | CASSLAGSYTGELFF
TRBJ1-1 | NA | once | TRBV19 | TGTGCCAGTAGTGCCCGGTCGAACACTGAAGCTTTCTTT | CASSARSNTEAFF
TRBJ1-1 | NA | NA | TRBV28 | TGTGCCAGCAGTTTATCTGGCAGGGAGAGTACTGAAGCTTTCTTT | CASSLSGRESTEAFF
TRBJ1-2 | TRBD1 | NA | TRBV6-5 | TGTGCCAGCACCATACAGGGGGCGGGTTTGTATGGCTACACCTTC | CASTIQGAGLYGYTF
TRBJ1-6 | NA | once | TRBV30 | TGTGCCTGGAGTGTATTCATGGATTCACCCCTCCACTTT | CAWSVFMDSPLHF
TRBJ2-6 | NA | once | TRBV4-2 | TGTGCCAGCAGCCACTCCCCTGGAGGGGGCGCTGGGGCCAACGTCCTGACTTTC | CASSHSPGGGAGANVLTF
TRBJ1-1 | NA | NA | TRBV27 | TGTGCCAGCAGTTCGGGTGCGGGCGGGAACACTGAAGCTTTCTTT | CASSSGAGGNTEAFF
TRBJ2-2 | NA | NA | TRBV6-4 | TGTGCCAGCAGTGAATTACCCAGCAGGGAGCTGTTTTTT | CASSELPSRELFF
TRBJ1-5 | TRBD1 | NA | TRBV28 | TGTGCCAGCATATTGGCAGGGGGACGGAATCAGCCCCAGCATTTT | CASILAGGRNQPQHF
TRBJ1-1 | NA | few | TRBV5-1 | TGCGCCAGCAGCTTGGGAGGGGTGAACACTGAAGCTTTCTTT | CASSLGGVNTEAFF
TRBJ1-1 | NA | NA | TRBV19 | TGTGCCAGTAGTATAGTTGATGGGGCAGAGACTGAAGCTTTCTTT | CASSIVDGAETEAFF
TRBJ1-3 | NA | NA | TRBV3-1/TRBV3-2 | TGTGCCAGCGGATCTGCTGGAGGAAACACCATATATTTT | CASGSAGGNTIYF
TRBJ2-7 | NA | NA | TRBV5-1 | TGCGCCAGCAGCTTGCAGGAGAGCTACGAGCAGTACTTC | CASSLQESYEQYF
TRBJ1-6 | NA | NA | TRBV4-2 | TGTGCCAGCAGCCAAGCCCGGGCCAGCAATTCACCCCTCCACTTT | CASSQARASNSPLHF
TRBJ2-7 | TRBD1 | once | TRBV5-4 | TGTGCCAGCCAACCACCGGGACAGGGGCCTCACGAGCAGTACTTC | CASQPPGQGPHEQYF
TRBJ1-5 | NA | NA | TRBV15 | TGTGCCACCAGCAGAGATAACCCCGACAGGCACCAGCCCCAGCATTTT | CATSRDNPDRHQPQHF